This T cell receptor beta chain is from a study of CD8 T cells in Susac syndrome. Reverse transcription used about 0.5 to 1 ug RNA and random hexamers. A single record per CDR3 protein comes from TCRdb applying MiXCR to the immunoSEQ multiplex PCR reads. The sample yields over 150,000 distinct CDR3 sequences, approximately 94% seen once. Germline values: CDR1 SGHVS, CDR2 FQNEAQ. CDR3 length equals 14 residues. Deletions cut 4 bases from V and 1 base from J, with 7 bases between. TEMRA cells were enriched by FACS, and CD4+ and CD8+ T cells were negatively isolated. The sample consisted of CD4+ T cells from PBMCs. This chain connects TRBV7-8 to TRBJ2-2; D gene unclear. The source of this sequence is a human donor with Susac syndrome. CDR3 in amino acids: CASSSTRNTGELFF. The CDR3 coding sequence is TGTGCCAGCAGCTCGACCAGGAACACCGGGGAGCTGTTTTTT.